This T cell receptor (beta chain) was observed in a study of patients and donors after allogeneic stem cell transplantation. TCRdb recomputed calls from the RT-PCR reads with MiXCR, one row per CDR3 protein. The table lists hundreds of thousands of distinct CDR3 sequences, more than 35% of them singletons. CDR1 is KGHSH and CDR2 is LQKENI in the germline V gene. Trimming took 4 bases from V and 2 from J; bases not matched to a gene: 5. CDR3 length: 15 amino acids. This receptor was taken from a human donor who was either an allogeneic HSCT recipient or a stem cell or donor lymphocyte infusion donor (not recorded which). It is not recorded whose cells these are; they may come from a transplant donor. The chain uses TRBV18 and TRBJ2-7, with 10 bases identical to TRBD1. The sequenced sample consisted of blood, either unsorted or a sorted T cell fraction (not recorded which). The CDR3 nucleotides are TGTGCCAGCTCACTACGGACAGGGGGACCCTACGAGCAGTACTTC. Its translation: CASSLRTGGPYEQYF.